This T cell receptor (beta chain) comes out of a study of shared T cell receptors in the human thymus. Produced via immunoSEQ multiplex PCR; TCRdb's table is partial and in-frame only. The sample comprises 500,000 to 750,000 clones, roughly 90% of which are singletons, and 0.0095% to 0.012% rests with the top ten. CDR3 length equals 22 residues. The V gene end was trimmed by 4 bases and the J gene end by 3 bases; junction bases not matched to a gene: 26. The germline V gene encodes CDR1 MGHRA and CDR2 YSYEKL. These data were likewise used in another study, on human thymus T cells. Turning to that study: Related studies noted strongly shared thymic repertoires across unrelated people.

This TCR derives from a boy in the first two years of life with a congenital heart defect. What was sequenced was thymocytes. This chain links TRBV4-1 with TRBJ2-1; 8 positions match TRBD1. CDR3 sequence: CASSPEFHPGTGTGGLYNEQFF. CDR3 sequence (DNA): TGCGCCAGCAGCCCCGAGTTTCATCCCGGGACAGGCACAGGGGGTCTCTACAATGAGCAGTTCTTC.